This T cell receptor beta chain was recovered during a study of T cells in Graves' hyperthyroidism and ophthalmopathy. Diagnostic decisions used clinical symptoms, serum thyroxine and TRAb, thyroid ultrasound and orbital computed tomography. This clonotype was recorded many times. Its antigen remains unknown. Notes on the study in general: The model made its ophthalmopathy prediction, and onset followed a median approximately 6.5 months later. Peripheral blood also featured most of the thyroid clonotypes expanded above 0.001.

The CDR3 runs 12 residues. V was trimmed by 5 bases and J by 3 bases, leaving 8 bases between them. Germline V gene data show CDR1 as SNHLY and CDR2 as FYNNEI. RNA transcripts provided the source from which TCR beta CDR3 regions were amplified. Using the HTBI primer set, a first-round RT-PCR was run on the TCR CDR3. TCRdb ran MiXCR on the multiplex PCR reads and lists one entry per CDR3 protein. The sample holds more than 550,000 distinct CDR3 sequences; about 45% are singletons and the top ten take under 8%. The sequenced sample consisted of peripheral blood or thyroid tissue (not recorded which). The receptor was derived from an adult man with Graves' disease, either hyperthyroidism or ophthalmopathy (not recorded which). J is TRBJ2-7 and V is TRBV2; possibly TRBD1 for D (5 bases). CDR3 sequence: CASSITGYEQYF. The DNA for the CDR3 is TGTGCCAGCAGTATCACAGGCTACGAGCAGTACTTC. Full variable domain (outside the CDR3, taken from reference TRBV2 and TRBJ2-7): EPEVTQTPSHQVTQMGQEVILRCVPISNHLYFYWYRQILGQKVEFLVSFYNNEISEKSEIFDDQFSVERPDGSNFTLKIRSTKLEDSAMYFCASSITGYEQYFGPGTRLTVT.